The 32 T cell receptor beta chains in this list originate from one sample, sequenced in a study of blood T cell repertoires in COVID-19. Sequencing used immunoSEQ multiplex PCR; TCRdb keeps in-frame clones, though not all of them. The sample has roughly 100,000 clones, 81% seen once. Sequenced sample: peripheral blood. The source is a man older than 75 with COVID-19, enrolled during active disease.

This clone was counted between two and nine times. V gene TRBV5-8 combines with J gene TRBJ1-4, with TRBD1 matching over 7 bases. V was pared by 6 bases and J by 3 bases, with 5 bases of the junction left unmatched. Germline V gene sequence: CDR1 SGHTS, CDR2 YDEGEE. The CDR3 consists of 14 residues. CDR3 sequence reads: CASTLTGSNEKLFF. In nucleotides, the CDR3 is TGTGCCAGCACCCTGACAGGGTCTAATGAAAAACTGTTTTTT. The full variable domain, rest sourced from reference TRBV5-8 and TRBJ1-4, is EAGVTQSPTHLIKTRGQQATLRCSPISGHTSVYWYQQALGLGLQFLLWYDEGEERNRGNFPPRFSGRQFPNYSSELNVNALELEDSALYLCASTLTGSNEKLFFGSGTQLSVL.

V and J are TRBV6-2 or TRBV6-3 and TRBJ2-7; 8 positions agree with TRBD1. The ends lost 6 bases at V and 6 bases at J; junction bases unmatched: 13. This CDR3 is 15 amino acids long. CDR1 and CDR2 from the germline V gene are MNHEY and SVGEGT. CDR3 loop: CASSAGQGWEGEQYF. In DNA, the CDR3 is TGTGCCAGCAGCGCCGGACAGGGATGGGAAGGCGAGCAGTACTTC.

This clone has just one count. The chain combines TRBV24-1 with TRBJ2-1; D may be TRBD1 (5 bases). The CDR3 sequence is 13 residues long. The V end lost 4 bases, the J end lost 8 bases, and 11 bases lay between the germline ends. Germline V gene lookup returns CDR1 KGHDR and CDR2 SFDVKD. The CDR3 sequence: CATSEPGRYEQFF. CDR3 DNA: TGTGCCACCAGTGAACCAGGGCGGTATGAGCAGTTCTTC.

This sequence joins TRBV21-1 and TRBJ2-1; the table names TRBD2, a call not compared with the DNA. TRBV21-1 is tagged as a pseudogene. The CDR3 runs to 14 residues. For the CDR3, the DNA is TGTGCCAGCAGCAAAGAGGGAGGATACAATGAGCAGTTCTTC. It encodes CASSKEGGYNEQFF.

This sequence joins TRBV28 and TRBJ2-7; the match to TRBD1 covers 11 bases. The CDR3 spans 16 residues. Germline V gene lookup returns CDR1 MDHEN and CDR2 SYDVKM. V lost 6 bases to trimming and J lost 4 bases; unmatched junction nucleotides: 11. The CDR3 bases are TGTGCCAGCAGCCCCTCCGGGACAGGGGGGGTATACGAGCAGTACTTC. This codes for CASSPSGTGGVYEQYF.

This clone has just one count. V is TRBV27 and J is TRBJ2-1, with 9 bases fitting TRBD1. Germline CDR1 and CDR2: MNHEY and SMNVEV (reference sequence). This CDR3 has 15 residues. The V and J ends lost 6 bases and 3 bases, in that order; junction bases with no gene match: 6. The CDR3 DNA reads TGTGCCAGCAGCTCCGGACAGGGGCACTACAATGAGCAGTTCTTC. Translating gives CASSSGQGHYNEQFF.

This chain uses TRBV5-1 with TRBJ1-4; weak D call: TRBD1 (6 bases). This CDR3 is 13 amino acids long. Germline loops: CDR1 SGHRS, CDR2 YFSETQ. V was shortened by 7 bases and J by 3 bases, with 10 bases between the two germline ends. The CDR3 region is CASSWTANEKLFF. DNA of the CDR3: TGCGCCAGCTCCTGGACAGCTAATGAAAAACTGTTTTTT.

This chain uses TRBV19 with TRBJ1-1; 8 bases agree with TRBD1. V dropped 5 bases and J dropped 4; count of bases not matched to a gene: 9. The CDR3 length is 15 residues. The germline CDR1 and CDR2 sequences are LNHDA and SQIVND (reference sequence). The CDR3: CASSPTGALGTEAFF. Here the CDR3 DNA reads TGTGCCAGTAGTCCGACAGGGGCTCTGGGCACTGAAGCTTTCTTT. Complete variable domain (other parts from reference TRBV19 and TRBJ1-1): DGGITQSPKYLFRKEGQNVTLSCEQNLNHDAMYWYRQDPGQGLRLIYYSQIVNDFQKGDIAEGYSVSREKKESFPLTVTSAQKNPTAFYLCASSPTGALGTEAFFGQGTRLTVV.

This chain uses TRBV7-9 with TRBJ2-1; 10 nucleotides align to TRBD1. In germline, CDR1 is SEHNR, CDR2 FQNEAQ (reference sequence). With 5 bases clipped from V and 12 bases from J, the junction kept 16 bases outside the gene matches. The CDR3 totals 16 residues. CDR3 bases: TGTGCCAGCAGCCCCTGGACAGGGGGAGGACAGGCTCGGCAGTTCTTC. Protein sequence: CASSPWTGGGQARQFF.

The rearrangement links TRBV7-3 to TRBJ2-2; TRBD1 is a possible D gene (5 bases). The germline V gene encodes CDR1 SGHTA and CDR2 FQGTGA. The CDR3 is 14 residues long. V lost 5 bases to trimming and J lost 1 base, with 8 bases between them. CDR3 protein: CASSPQGNTGELFF. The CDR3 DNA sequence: TGTGCCAGCAGCCCGCAGGGGAACACCGGGGAGCTGTTTTTT.

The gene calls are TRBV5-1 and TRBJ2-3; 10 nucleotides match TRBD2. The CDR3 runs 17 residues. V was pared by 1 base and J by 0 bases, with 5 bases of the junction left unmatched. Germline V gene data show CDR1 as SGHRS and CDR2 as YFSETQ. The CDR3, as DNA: TGCGCCAGCAGCTTGATTAGCGGGGGGACTAGCACAGATACGCAGTATTTT. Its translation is CASSLISGGTSTDTQYF.

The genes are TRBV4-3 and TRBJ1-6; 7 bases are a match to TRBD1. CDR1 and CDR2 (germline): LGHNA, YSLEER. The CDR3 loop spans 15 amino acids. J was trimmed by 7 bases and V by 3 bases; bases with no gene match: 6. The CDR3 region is CASSHQDRNNSPLHF. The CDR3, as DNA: TGCGCCAGCAGCCATCAGGACAGGAACAATTCACCCCTCCACTTT.

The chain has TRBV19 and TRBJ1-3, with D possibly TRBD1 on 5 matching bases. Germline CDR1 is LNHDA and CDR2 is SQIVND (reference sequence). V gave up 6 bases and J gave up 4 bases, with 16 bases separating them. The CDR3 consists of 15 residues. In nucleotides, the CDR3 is TGTGCCAGTAGGAGAAAGGGGCTGGAGGGAAACACCATATATTTT. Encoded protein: CASRRKGLEGNTIYF.

The CDR3 DNA reads as TGCGCCAGCAGTGAGGCCGAAGGACTAGCGGGACCAAATGAGCAGTTCTTC. This translates into CASSEAEGLAGPNEQFF. V and J are TRBV10-1 and TRBJ2-1; 12 bases match TRBD2. The CDR3 has 17 amino acids. V was pared by 2 bases and J by 7 bases, with 9 bases of the junction left unmatched. CDR1 and CDR2 from the germline V gene are WNHNN and SYGVQD (reference sequence).

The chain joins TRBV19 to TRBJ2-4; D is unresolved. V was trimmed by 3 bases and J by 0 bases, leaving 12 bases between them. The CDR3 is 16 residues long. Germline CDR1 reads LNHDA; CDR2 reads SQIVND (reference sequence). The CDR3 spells CASSIDRRVAKNIQYF. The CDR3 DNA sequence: TGTGCCAGTAGTATTGATCGACGGGTAGCCAAAAACATTCAGTACTTC. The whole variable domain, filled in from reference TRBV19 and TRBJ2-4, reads DGGITQSPKYLFRKEGQNVTLSCEQNLNHDAMYWYRQDPGQGLRLIYYSQIVNDFQKGDIAEGYSVSREKKESFPLTVTSAQKNPTAFYLCASSIDRRVAKNIQYFGAGTRLSVL.

CDR3 protein: CSAGQNTGELFF. CDR3 DNA: TGCAGCGCCGGACAGAACACCGGGGAGCTGTTTTTT. The rearrangement joins TRBV29-1 to TRBJ2-2, with D possibly TRBD1 on 5 matching bases. Germline-derived CDR1 and CDR2 are SQVTM and ANQGSEA. The V end lost 7 bases, the J end lost 1 base, and 7 bases lay between the germline ends. The CDR3 loop spans 12 amino acids.

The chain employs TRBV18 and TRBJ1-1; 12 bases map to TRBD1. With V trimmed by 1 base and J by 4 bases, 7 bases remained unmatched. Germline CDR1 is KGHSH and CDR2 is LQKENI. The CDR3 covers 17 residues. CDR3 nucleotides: TGTGCCAGCTCACCACGGCCGGGACAGGGGGCGGGCACTGAAGCTTTCTTT. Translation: CASSPRPGQGAGTEAFF.

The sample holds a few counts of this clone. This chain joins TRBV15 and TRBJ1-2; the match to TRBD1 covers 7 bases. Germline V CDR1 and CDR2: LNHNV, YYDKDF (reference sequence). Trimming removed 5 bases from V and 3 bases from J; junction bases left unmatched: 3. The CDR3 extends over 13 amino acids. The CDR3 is CATSRDSYYGYTF. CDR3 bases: TGTGCCACCAGCCGGGACAGCTACTATGGCTACACCTTC.

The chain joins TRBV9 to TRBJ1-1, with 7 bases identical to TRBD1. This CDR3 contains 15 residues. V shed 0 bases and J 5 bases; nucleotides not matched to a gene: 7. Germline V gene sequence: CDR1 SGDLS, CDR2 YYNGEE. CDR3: CASSVDKGARTEAFF. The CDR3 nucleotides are TGTGCCAGCAGCGTAGATAAGGGGGCGCGAACTGAAGCTTTCTTT.

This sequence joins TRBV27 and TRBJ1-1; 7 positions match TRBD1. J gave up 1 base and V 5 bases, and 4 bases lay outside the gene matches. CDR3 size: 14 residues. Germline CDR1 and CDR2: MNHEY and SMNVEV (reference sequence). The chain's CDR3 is CASSRTGPNTEAFF. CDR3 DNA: TGTGCCAGCAGTAGGACAGGACCGAACACTGAAGCTTTCTTT.

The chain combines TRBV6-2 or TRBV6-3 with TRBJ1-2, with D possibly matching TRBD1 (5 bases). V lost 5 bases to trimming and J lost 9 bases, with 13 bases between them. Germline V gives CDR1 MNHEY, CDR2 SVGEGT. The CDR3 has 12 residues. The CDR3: CASSAQGTSYTF. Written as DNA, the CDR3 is TGTGCCAGCAGTGCTCAGGGTACGAGCTACACCTTC.

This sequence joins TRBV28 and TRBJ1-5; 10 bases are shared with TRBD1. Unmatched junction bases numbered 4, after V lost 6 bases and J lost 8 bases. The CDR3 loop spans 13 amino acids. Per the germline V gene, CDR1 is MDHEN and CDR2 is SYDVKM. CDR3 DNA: TGTGCCAGCAGATCCGGACAGGGGGAGCCCCAGCATTTT. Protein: CASRSGQGEPQHF. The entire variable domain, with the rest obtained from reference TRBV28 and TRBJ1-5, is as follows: DVKVTQSSRYLVKRTGEKVFLECVQDMDHENMFWYRQDPGLGLRLIYFSYDVKMKEKGDIPEGYSVSREKKERFSLILESASTNQTSMYLCASRSGQGEPQHFGDGTRLSIL.

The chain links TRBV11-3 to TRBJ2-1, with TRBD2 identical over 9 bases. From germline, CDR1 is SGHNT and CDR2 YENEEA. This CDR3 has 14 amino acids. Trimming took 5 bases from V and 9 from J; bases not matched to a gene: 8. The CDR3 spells CASSDPGLAGEQFF. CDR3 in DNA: TGTGCCAGCAGCGACCCGGGACTAGCAGGTGAGCAGTTCTTC.

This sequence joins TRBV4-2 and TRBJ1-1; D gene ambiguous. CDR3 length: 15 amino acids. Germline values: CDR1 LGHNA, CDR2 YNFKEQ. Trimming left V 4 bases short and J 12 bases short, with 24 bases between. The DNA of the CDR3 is TGTGCCAGCAGCCCCCCGGGAGGGAAGCATGAGGAAACTTTCTTT. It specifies CASSPPGGKHEETFF.

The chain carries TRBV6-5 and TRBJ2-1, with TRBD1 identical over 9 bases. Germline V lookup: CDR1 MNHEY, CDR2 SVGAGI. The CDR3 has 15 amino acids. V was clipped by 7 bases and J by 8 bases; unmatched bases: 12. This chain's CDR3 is CASKNDRGLVDEQFF. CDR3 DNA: TGTGCCAGCAAAAACGACAGGGGGTTAGTCGATGAGCAGTTCTTC.

CDR3 DNA sequence: TGTGCCAGTAGTATAGGACGGAGCTGGTACAATGAGCAGTTCTTC. It translates to CASSIGRSWYNEQFF. The chain is built from TRBV19 and TRBJ2-1; D gene ambiguous. V was cut by 1 base and J by 4 bases, with 11 bases left in between. The CDR3 covers 15 residues. Germline V gives CDR1 LNHDA, CDR2 SQIVND (reference sequence).

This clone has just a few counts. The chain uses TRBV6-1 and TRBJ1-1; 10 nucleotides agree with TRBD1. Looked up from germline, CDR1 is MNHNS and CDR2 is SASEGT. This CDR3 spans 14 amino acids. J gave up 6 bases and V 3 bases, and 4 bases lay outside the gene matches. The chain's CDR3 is CASSDRQGAAEAFF. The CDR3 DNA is TGTGCCAGCAGTGATCGACAGGGGGCCGCTGAAGCTTTCTTT.

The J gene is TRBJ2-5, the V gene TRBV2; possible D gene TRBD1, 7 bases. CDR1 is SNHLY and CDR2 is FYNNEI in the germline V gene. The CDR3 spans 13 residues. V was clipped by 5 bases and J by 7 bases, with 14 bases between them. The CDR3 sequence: CASSSAGGLTQYF. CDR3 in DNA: TGTGCCAGCAGTTCAGCAGGGGGACTGACCCAGTACTTC.

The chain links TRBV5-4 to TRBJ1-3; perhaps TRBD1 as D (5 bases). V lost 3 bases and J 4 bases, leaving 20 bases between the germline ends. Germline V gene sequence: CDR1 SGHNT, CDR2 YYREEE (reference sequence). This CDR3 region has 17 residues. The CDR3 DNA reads TGTGCCAGCAGCTGGGGCCTCGGGCAGGTGGCCGGAAACACCATATATTTT. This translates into CASSWGLGQVAGNTIYF.

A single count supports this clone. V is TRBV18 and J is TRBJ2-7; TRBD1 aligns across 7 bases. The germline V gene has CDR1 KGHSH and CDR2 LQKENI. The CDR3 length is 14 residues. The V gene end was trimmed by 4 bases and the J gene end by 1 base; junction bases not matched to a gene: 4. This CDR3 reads CASSHGTDSYEQYF. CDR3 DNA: TGTGCCAGCTCACACGGGACAGATTCCTACGAGCAGTACTTC.

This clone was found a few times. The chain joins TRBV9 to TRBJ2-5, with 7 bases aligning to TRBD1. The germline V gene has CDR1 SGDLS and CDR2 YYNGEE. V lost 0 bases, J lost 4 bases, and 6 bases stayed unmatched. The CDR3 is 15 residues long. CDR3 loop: CASSVDEGALETQYF. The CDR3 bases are TGTGCCAGCAGCGTAGACGAGGGGGCGTTAGAGACCCAGTACTTC.

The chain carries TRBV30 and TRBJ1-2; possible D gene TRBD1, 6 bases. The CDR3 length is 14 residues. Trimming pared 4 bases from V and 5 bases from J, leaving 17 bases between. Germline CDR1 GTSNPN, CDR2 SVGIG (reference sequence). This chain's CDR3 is CAWTGEQGLYGYTF. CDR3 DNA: TGTGCCTGGACCGGGGAACAGGGCTTGTATGGCTACACCTTC.